Shown below are 32 T cell receptor beta chains from a single sample sequenced in a study of T cells in tuberculosis. Using immunoSEQ multiplex PCR, the repertoire was profiled, and TCRdb retains in-frame clones only, with some absent. The data show roughly 28,000 clones, with 85% to 90% seen just once and about 6.5% held by the top ten. The sample was PBMCs. The source of these receptors is a donor aged 10 to 29 with latent tuberculosis or without tuberculosis infection.

This chain connects TRBV7-9 to TRBJ1-1; 7 positions agree with TRBD1. Losses at the gene ends were 5 bases for V and 11 bases for J; bases not matched to a gene: 8. The CDR3 loop spans 12 amino acids. The germline CDR1 and CDR2 sequences are SEHNR and FQNEAQ (reference sequence). This CDR3 reads CASSRTTGMAFF. CDR3 sequence (DNA): TGTGCCAGCAGCAGGACGACAGGGATGGCTTTCTTT.

V is TRBV5-5 and J is TRBJ2-3; a weak D match, TRBD2 (6 bases). Trimming removed 3 bases at V and 2 bases at J, with 16 bases between. The CDR3 has 16 residues. Germline V CDR1 and CDR2: SGHKS, YYEKEE (reference sequence). DNA for the CDR3: TGTGCCAGCAGCTGGGAGGTGGGGCAGTACACAGATACGCAGTATTTT. Translation gives CASSWEVGQYTDTQYF.

DNA for the CDR3: TGTGCCAGCAGTTCCATCGGACGGGGGAACACTGAAGCTTTCTTT. It encodes CASSSIGRGNTEAFF. This chain connects TRBV27 to TRBJ1-1; no clear D. Germline-derived CDR1 and CDR2 are MNHEY and SMNVEV (reference sequence). The V end was cut by 4 bases, the J end by 1 base, with 13 bases between. The CDR3 sequence is 15 residues long.

This chain connects TRBV27 to TRBJ2-3, with 9 bases identical to TRBD2. The germline V gene encodes CDR1 MNHEY and CDR2 SMNVEV (reference sequence). The V and J ends lost 0 bases and 4 bases, in that order; junction bases with no gene match: 5. This CDR3 is built from 16 residues. This CDR3 is CASSLSWRGGADTQYF. CDR3 nucleotide sequence: TGTGCCAGCAGTTTATCGTGGCGGGGGGGGGCAGATACGCAGTATTTT.

This chain uses TRBV10-3 with TRBJ1-2; D unclear. Germline V lookup: CDR1 ENHRY, CDR2 SYGVKD. The CDR3 is 12 residues long. V dropped 6 bases and J dropped 1 base, with 6 bases sitting between them. DNA for the CDR3: TGTGCCATCAGGGGAGGTAACTATGGCTACACCTTC. Encoded protein: CAIRGGNYGYTF.

This rearrangement joins TRBV5-5 to TRBJ2-1; 12 bases are a match to TRBD2. V gave up 4 bases and J gave up 4 bases; unmatched junction bases: 3. CDR1 is SGHKS and CDR2 is YYEKEE in the germline V gene (reference sequence). There are 15 residues in the CDR3. The CDR3 is CASSPLAGGYNEQFF. As DNA, the CDR3 is TGTGCCAGCAGCCCACTAGCGGGGGGTTACAATGAGCAGTTCTTC.

The CDR3 DNA reads as TGTGCCAGCAGCTTAAGACTAGCGGGGGCGGATGAGCAGTTCTTC. This encodes CASSLRLAGADEQFF. The chain joins TRBV11-2 to TRBJ2-1; TRBD2 aligns across 12 bases. The trim removed 2 bases at V and 8 bases at J, leaving 4 bases unmatched. The CDR3 loop spans 15 amino acids. The germline V gene encodes CDR1 SGHAT and CDR2 FQNNGV.

The V gene is TRBV7-9, the J gene TRBJ2-4; no clear D gene. Germline values: CDR1 SEHNR, CDR2 FQNEAQ (reference sequence). Trimming removed 1 base from V and 4 bases from J, with 11 bases in between. This CDR3 has 15 amino acids. The CDR3 DNA sequence: TGTGCCAGCAGCTTAGGCGACATCCTTAAAAACATTCAGTACTTC. Amino acid sequence: CASSLGDILKNIQYF.

As concerns this clone: Other nucleotide sequences in the sample specify the same CDR3. The rearrangement joins TRBV4-1 to TRBJ2-7; weak D call: TRBD2 (6 bases). Per the germline V gene, CDR1 is MGHRA and CDR2 is YSYEKL. V was trimmed by 3 bases and J by 7 bases, leaving 16 bases between them. CDR3 size: 14 residues. The CDR3 DNA is TGCGCCAGCAGCCAGCCCCTGCGGGCGGGGGAGCAGTACTTC. Amino acids: CASSQPLRAGEQYF.

The chain uses TRBV7-8 and TRBJ1-4; D ambiguous. Trimming left V 5 bases short and J 0 bases short, with 13 bases between. The CDR3 totals 16 residues. Germline values: CDR1 SGHVS, CDR2 FQNEAQ. The CDR3 DNA reads TGTGCCAGCAGCCCCGCCAGAATTACAACTAATGAAAAACTGTTTTTT. Protein: CASSPARITTNEKLFF.

The CDR3 here is CASSLGGVSEQYF. In DNA, the CDR3 is TGTGCCAGCAGCTTAGGCGGGGTAAGCGAGCAGTACTTC. The rearrangement uses TRBV7-9 and TRBJ2-7; D is possibly TRBD2 (6 bases). V gave up 1 base and J gave up 6 bases, with 10 bases separating them. Germline V lookup: CDR1 SEHNR, CDR2 FQNEAQ (reference sequence). This CDR3 is built from 13 residues.

V usage is TRBV6-1 and J usage is TRBJ1-2; no clear D. CDR1 is MNHNS and CDR2 is SASEGT in the germline V gene. Trimming removed 0 bases at V and 3 bases at J, with 5 bases between. The CDR3 covers 13 residues. The chain's CDR3 is CASSEALDYGYTF. The DNA of the CDR3 is TGTGCCAGCAGTGAAGCGCTAGACTATGGCTACACCTTC.

The chain uses TRBV7-9 and TRBJ2-5; tentative D call: TRBD2 (5 bases). There are 14 residues in the CDR3. V dropped 1 base and J dropped 5 bases, with 11 bases sitting between them. CDR1 and CDR2 from the germline V gene are SEHNR and FQNEAQ (reference sequence). This chain's CDR3 is CASSLEEGRETQYF. The DNA of the CDR3 is TGTGCCAGCAGCTTAGAAGAGGGCCGGGAGACCCAGTACTTC.

The chain carries TRBV28 and TRBJ2-7, with D perhaps matching TRBD1 (5 bases). Germline assignment: CDR1 MDHEN and CDR2 SYDVKM. This CDR3 has 16 amino acids. V shed 8 bases and J shed 2 bases, with 22 bases lying between them. The CDR3 nucleotides read TGTGCCAGCTCACGAACGACAGTTCTCGCTCCCTACGAGCAGTACTTC. Amino acid sequence: CASSRTTVLAPYEQYF.

The chain recombines TRBV2 with TRBJ1-2; D is possibly TRBD1 (6 bases). V was shortened by 4 bases and J by 7 bases, with 13 bases between the two germline ends. The CDR3 extends over 13 amino acids. Germline V CDR1 and CDR2: SNHLY, FYNNEI. The CDR3 nucleotides read TGTGCCAGCAGTGTGGCCCAGGGGCCTGGCTACACCTTC. Translated: CASSVAQGPGYTF.

The genes are TRBV7-2 and TRBJ1-1; a weak D match, TRBD1 (6 bases). Germline loops: CDR1 SGHTA, CDR2 FQGNSA. This CDR3 is 14 amino acids long. Trimming removed 10 bases at V and 4 bases at J, with 19 bases between. Written as DNA, the CDR3 is TGTGCCACCGACGGGGGGGGCCGAATCACTGAAGCTTTCTTT. Translating it yields CATDGGGRITEAFF. Using reference TRBV7-2 and TRBJ1-1 for the parts outside the CDR3, the full variable domain is GAGVSQSPSNKVTEKGKDVELRCDPISGHTALYWYRQSLGQGLEFLIYFQGNSAPDKSGLPSDRFSAERTGGSVSTLTIQRTQQEDSAVYLCATDGGGRITEAFFGQGTRLTVV.

The chain uses TRBV19 and TRBJ1-1, with 9 bases identical to TRBD1. The CDR3 is made up of 15 amino acids. Trimming cost V 1 base and J 2 bases; bases outside gene matches: 2. The germline V gene encodes CDR1 LNHDA and CDR2 SQIVND (reference sequence). CDR3 DNA sequence: TGTGCCAGTAGTATAGGGACAGGGGTTAACACTGAAGCTTTCTTT. This codes for CASSIGTGVNTEAFF.

The V gene is TRBV6-1, the J gene TRBJ2-3, with D perhaps TRBD1 (6 bases). This CDR3 has 14 residues. Trimming shortened V by 1 base and J by 5 bases, and 10 bases separated the two germline ends. Germline CDR1 and CDR2: MNHNS and SASEGT. CDR3 sequence reads: CASSEVQGKDTQYF. The CDR3 DNA reads TGTGCCAGCAGTGAAGTGCAGGGGAAAGATACGCAGTATTTT.

The V call is TRBV19, the J call TRBJ2-7; TRBD1 aligns across 8 bases. This CDR3 has 15 amino acids. Germline CDR1 and CDR2: LNHDA and SQIVND (reference sequence). The V and J ends lost 6 bases and 10 bases, in that order; junction bases with no gene match: 17. CDR3 loop: CASSSLDRAPSVQYF. The CDR3 DNA follows: TGTGCCAGTAGCTCCCTGGACAGGGCCCCCTCCGTTCAGTACTTC.

This chain joins TRBV21-1 and TRBJ1-1; the D segment call TRBD1 is taken from the table without a DNA check. TRBV21-1 is an annotated pseudogene. The CDR3 loop spans 13 amino acids. Here the CDR3 DNA reads TGTGCCAGCAGGAAGACCTCAGGCGCTGAAGCTTTCTTT. This translates into CASRKTSGAEAFF.

The V call is TRBV10-2, the J call TRBJ2-6; a weak D match, TRBD1 (5 bases). V was cut by 6 bases and J by 0 bases, with 18 bases left in between. This CDR3 is 18 amino acids long. Germline V lookup: CDR1 WSHSY, CDR2 SAAADI. CDR3 sequence reads: CASSEAGQAYSGANVLTF. The DNA for the CDR3 is TGCGCCAGCAGCGAGGCAGGGCAGGCGTACTCTGGGGCCAACGTCCTGACTTTC.

The rearrangement joins TRBV5-1 to TRBJ1-3; 7 bases agree with TRBD1. The CDR3 spans 14 residues. Germline CDR1 and CDR2: SGHRS and YFSETQ. Unmatched junction bases numbered 4, after V lost 3 bases and J lost 4 bases. In DNA form, the CDR3 reads TGCGCCAGCAGCTCTACAGGGGAGGGAAACACCATATATTTT. Encoded protein: CASSSTGEGNTIYF.

The chain joins TRBV18 to TRBJ1-2; D remains ambiguous. From germline, CDR1 is KGHSH and CDR2 LQKENI. This CDR3 has 15 amino acids. V lost 8 bases and J lost 7, with 23 bases in between. CDR3 bases: TGTGCCAGCCATGAAAACGGTGGTCAACGGGGTGGCTACACCTTC. This gives the protein CASHENGGQRGGYTF.

The gene calls are TRBV6-4 and TRBJ2-5; 12 bases are shared with TRBD2. CDR1 is MRHNA and CDR2 is SNTAGT in the germline V gene. The CDR3 sequence is 15 residues long. The trim removed 3 bases at V and 5 bases at J, leaving 4 bases unmatched. CDR3 sequence: CASSETSGGSETQYF. DNA for the CDR3: TGTGCCAGCAGTGAGACTAGCGGGGGTTCGGAGACCCAGTACTTC.

The chain couples TRBV7-9 to TRBJ2-5, with 9 bases lining up with TRBD1. The CDR3 is 16 amino acids. The germline gives CDR1 SEHNR, CDR2 FQNEAQ (reference sequence). Trimming removed 3 bases from V and 5 bases from J; junction bases left unmatched: 10. Written as DNA, the CDR3 is TGTGCCAGCAGCTTTTTTAACTCCGACAGGGGGGAGACCCAGTACTTC. This gives the protein CASSFFNSDRGETQYF.

The chain recombines TRBV5-1 with TRBJ2-5; 14 positions match TRBD2. Germline V CDR1 and CDR2: SGHRS, YFSETQ. V lost 4 bases and J lost 7; bases outside the gene matches: 9. The CDR3 spans 16 residues. The CDR3 spells CASSPSTSGGARTQYF. As DNA, the CDR3 is TGCGCCAGCAGCCCCTCGACTAGCGGGGGGGCCCGGACCCAGTACTTC. Full variable domain (outside the CDR3, taken from reference TRBV5-1 and TRBJ2-5): KAGVTQTPRYLIKTRGQQVTLSCSPISGHRSVSWYQQTPGQGLQFLFEYFSETQRNKGNFPGRFSGRQFSNSRSEMNVSTLELGDSALYLCASSPSTSGGARTQYFGPGTRLLVL.

The chain recombines TRBV27 with TRBJ2-1; perhaps TRBD2 as D (6 bases). The CDR3 is 15 amino acids. The ends were cut back, 0 bases at V and 4 bases at J, with 10 bases in the middle. CDR1 MNHEY and CDR2 SMNVEV come from the germline V gene (reference sequence). The chain's CDR3 is CASSLSRGMYNEQFF. CDR3 DNA sequence: TGTGCCAGCAGTTTATCTCGGGGGATGTACAATGAGCAGTTCTTC.

The gene calls are TRBV9 and TRBJ1-1; 7 bases match TRBD1. The CDR3 loop spans 17 amino acids. After removal of 0 bases from V and 4 bases from J, the junction contained 12 bases not matched to a gene. The germline CDR1 and CDR2 sequences are SGDLS and YYNGEE. The CDR3 protein is CASSVGVGGSMSTEAFF. The DNA of the CDR3 is TGTGCCAGCAGCGTAGGGGTAGGGGGCTCAATGAGCACTGAAGCTTTCTTT.

The chain uses TRBV2 and TRBJ1-5; 9 bases line up with TRBD1. Germline assignment: CDR1 SNHLY and CDR2 FYNNEI. The CDR3 runs 13 residues. Trimming at V came to 6 bases and at J to 5 bases, leaving 2 bases not matched to a gene. CDR3 DNA: TGTGCCAGCAGCGACAGGGGGTATCAGCCCCAGCATTTT. It translates to CASSDRGYQPQHF.

The CDR3 reads CASKVPDRGYEQYF. CDR3 DNA sequence: TGCGCCAGCAAGGTGCCAGACAGGGGCTACGAGCAGTACTTC. The gene calls are TRBV10-2 and TRBJ2-7; 8 positions match TRBD1. Germline trimming cut 7 bases from V and 3 bases from J; bases unmatched to any gene: 8. Per the germline V gene, CDR1 is WSHSY and CDR2 is SAAADI. The CDR3 extends over 14 amino acids.

This clone has just one count. The chain recombines TRBV27 with TRBJ2-2; a possible D gene is TRBD2 (6 bases). The CDR3 extends over 15 amino acids. Germline V gene lookup returns CDR1 MNHEY and CDR2 SMNVEV (reference sequence). With 4 bases removed from V and 5 bases from J, the gap between germline ends came to 14 bases. Here the CDR3 reads CASSSTTRGTGELFF. For the CDR3, the DNA is TGTGCCAGCAGTTCAACCACGCGGGGTACCGGGGAGCTGTTTTTT.

This clone has only one observation. The V and J genes are TRBV12-5 and TRBJ2-7; 11 bases are a match to TRBD1. Trimming took 5 bases from V and 5 from J; bases not matched to a gene: 5. The CDR3 length is 14 residues. Looked up from germline, CDR1 is LGHNT and CDR2 is FRNRAP. The CDR3 coding sequence is TGTGCTAGTGGTCCCTGGACAGGGGGCAACGAGCAGTACTTC. Translated, it gives CASGPWTGGNEQYF.